Listed below are T cell receptor beta chains from one sample, sequenced in a study of blood T cell repertoires in COVID-19. The protocol was immunoSEQ multiplex PCR, while the TCRdb copy is restricted to in-frame clones and leaves out a portion. The data contain approximately 41,000 clones, 70% to 90% of them seen just once; the ten biggest clones take up approximately 4.9%. Sequenced: peripheral blood. The receptors here all came from a human donor in a cohort sampled during active COVID-19. Both conserved end residues are part of each CDR3. A D gene is named only where the DNA matches it firmly. Clone size, where shown, is once, few, many, or a class for clones that have expanded.

abundance	v_gene	d_gene	j_gene	CDR3aa	CDR3nt
NA	TRBV6-5	NA	TRBJ1-6	CASSYAGRPNSPLHF	TGTGCCAGCAGTTACGCAGGCAGACCGAATTCACCCCTCCACTTT
NA	TRBV5-5	NA	TRBJ1-1	CASSSQGPWDTEAFF	TGTGCCAGCAGCTCCCAGGGGCCTTGGGACACTGAAGCTTTCTTT
NA	TRBV7-8	NA	TRBJ1-6	CASSQGILNSPLHF	TGTGCCAGCAGCCAGGGGATTTTAAATTCACCCCTCCACTTT
NA	TRBV28	TRBD2	TRBJ2-7	CASTSEDIAGGLYEQYF	TGTGCCAGCACTTCCGAAGATATAGCGGGAGGCCTCTACGAGCAGTACTTC
NA	TRBV19	NA	TRBJ2-2	CASSIALANAELFF	TGTGCCAGTAGTATAGCCCTAGCAAATGCGGAGCTGTTTTTT
NA	TRBV5-6	TRBD1	TRBJ2-1	CASTDLSQGGYEQFF	TGTGCCAGCACCGACCTGTCACAGGGGGGATATGAGCAGTTCTTC
NA	TRBV28	NA	TRBJ1-1	CASSFGQGAFF	TGTGCCAGCAGTTTCGGGCAGGGAGCTTTCTTT
few	TRBV27	TRBD2	TRBJ2-1	CASRTGTRYNEQFF	TGTGCCAGCAGAACCGGGACTAGATACAATGAGCAGTTCTTC
NA	TRBV5-1	NA	TRBJ1-1	CASSLGALNTEAFF	TGCGCCAGCAGCTTGGGGGCATTGAACACTGAAGCTTTCTTT
NA	TRBV28	TRBD1	TRBJ2-5	CASSTPDRVMKTQYF	TGTGCCAGCAGCACCCCCGACAGGGTAATGAAGACCCAGTACTTC